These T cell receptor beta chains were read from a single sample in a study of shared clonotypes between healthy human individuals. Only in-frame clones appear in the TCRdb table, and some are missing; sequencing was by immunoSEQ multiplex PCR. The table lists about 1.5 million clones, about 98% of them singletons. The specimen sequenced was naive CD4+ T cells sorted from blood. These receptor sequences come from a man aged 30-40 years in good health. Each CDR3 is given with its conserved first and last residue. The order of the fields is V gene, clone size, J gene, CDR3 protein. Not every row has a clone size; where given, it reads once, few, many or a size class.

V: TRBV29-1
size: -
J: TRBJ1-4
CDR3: CSVGYVDRAGEKLFF

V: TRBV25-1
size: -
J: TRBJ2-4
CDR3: CASSAVGGVKNIQYF

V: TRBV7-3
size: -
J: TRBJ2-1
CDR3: CASSFGAYNEQFF

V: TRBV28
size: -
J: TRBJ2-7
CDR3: CASSSPAGTVVSYEQYF

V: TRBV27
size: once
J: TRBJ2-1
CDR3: CASSSTGQLYNEQFF

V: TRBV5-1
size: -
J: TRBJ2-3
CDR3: CASRPGLAVPLESTDTQYF

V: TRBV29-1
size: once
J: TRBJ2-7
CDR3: CSVVGEREGPYEQYF

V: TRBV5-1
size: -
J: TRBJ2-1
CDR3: CASSLDGTSTDEQFF

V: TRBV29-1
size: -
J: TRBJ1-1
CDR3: CSVLSLGTLNTEAFF

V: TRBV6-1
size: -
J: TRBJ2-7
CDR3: CASSQQGYEQYF

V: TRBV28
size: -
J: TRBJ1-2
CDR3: CASSLWSANYGYTF

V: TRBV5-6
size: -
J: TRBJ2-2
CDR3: CASSLPGAGGSGELFF

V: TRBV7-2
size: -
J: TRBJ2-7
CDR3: CASSETGFGEQYF

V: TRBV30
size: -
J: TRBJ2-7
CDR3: CAWSPGLTYEQYF

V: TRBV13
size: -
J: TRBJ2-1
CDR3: CASSLRRKREGLEQFF

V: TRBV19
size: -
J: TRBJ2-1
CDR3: CASSIGGLVGYSGNEQFF

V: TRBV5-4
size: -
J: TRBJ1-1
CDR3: CASSLARGTGGNTEAFF

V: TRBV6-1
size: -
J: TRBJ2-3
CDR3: CASTPGQATDTQYF

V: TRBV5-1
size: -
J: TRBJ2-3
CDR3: CASSSGNRAADTQYF

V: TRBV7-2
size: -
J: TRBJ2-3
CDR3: CASSLAGDSNTQYF

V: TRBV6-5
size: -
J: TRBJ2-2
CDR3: CASSYFTTNTGELFF

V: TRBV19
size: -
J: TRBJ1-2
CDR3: CASSSTGTYGYTF

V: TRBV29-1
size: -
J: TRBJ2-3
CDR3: CSERTGTDTQYF

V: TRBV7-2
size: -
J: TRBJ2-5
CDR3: CASSPGLAGAGETQYF

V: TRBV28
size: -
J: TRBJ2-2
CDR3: CASSLFPGGGNTGELFF